The clone carrying this T cell receptor (beta chain) was seen a few times. Antigen unknown. These data belong to a study of cytomegalovirus exposure and HLA in healthy donors. Study-wide points: The study flagged around 150 TCR beta chains as cytomegalovirus-associated. Later work found that TCR association rates differed between HLA loci; DRB1 had the most and HLA-C the fewest. Productive rates of about 87% or about 30% were seen for most TCR beta V segments in an earlier analysis. As a later analysis showed, a missense DCLRE1C variant was linked to trimming of TCR beta V- and J-genes.

V trimming: 3 bases; J trimming: 3 bases; junction bases outside the gene matches: 3. The CDR3 covers 14 residues. The germline gives CDR1 GTSNPN, CDR2 SVGIG (reference sequence). Vbeta (60) and Jbeta (13) primers were used in the PCR. TCRdb's copy holds only in-frame clones and misses some; the assay was immunoSEQ multiplex PCR. The sample includes 110,000 to 150,000 clones, approximately 84% of them seen just once. The gene calls are TRBV30 and TRBJ2-1, with 9 nucleotides matching TRBD2. Sequenced sample: PBMCs. This sequence was found in a woman aged 60 to 75 in good health and CMV-seropositive. This chain's CDR3 is CAWSSSGIYNEQFF. The DNA for the CDR3 is TGTGCCTGGAGCTCTAGCGGGATCTACAATGAGCAGTTCTTC.